Presented here are 3 T cell receptor beta chains from one specimen sequenced in a study of metastatic and nonmetastatic thyroid tumors. Until they underwent thyroid surgery, no patient had received any treatment. TCRdb ran MiXCR on the PCR reads. The sample contains roughly 20,000 clones, about 34% of which appear only once. Sequencing was done on a sample of tumor tissue. The receptor source for this set is a male donor with papillary thyroid cancer or a benign thyroid nodule (not recorded which). Some clones in this sample may be carry-over from other donors' samples.

V is TRBV11-2 and J is TRBJ2-7, with 12 bases fitting TRBD2. The CDR3 runs to 15 residues. The V gene's germline CDR1 is SGHAT and CDR2 FQNNGV. V shed 5 bases and J 2 bases; nucleotides not matched to a gene: 4. The CDR3 DNA sequence: TGTGCCAGCAGCCTGCTAGCGGGAGGGACCTACGAGCAGTACTTC. This translates into CASSLLAGGTYEQYF.

CDR3 bases: TGCAGTGCTAGACCTAGCGGGGCAGGGGAGCAGTACTTC. This encodes CSARPSGAGEQYF. The gene calls are TRBV20-1 and TRBJ2-7; 9 positions match TRBD2. The ends lost 2 bases at V and 7 bases at J; junction bases unmatched: 6. Germline V gene sequence: CDR1 DFQATT, CDR2 SNEGSKA (reference sequence). CDR3 size: 13 residues.

The chain carries TRBV6-2 or TRBV6-3 and TRBJ1-1; D may be TRBD1 (6 bases). In germline, CDR1 is MNHEY, CDR2 SVGEGT. The CDR3 runs 14 residues. V gave up 6 bases and J gave up 3 bases, with 14 bases separating them. The CDR3 protein is CASRKGGLDTEAFF. Here the CDR3 DNA reads TGTGCCAGCAGAAAAGGGGGTTTGGACACTGAAGCTTTCTTT.